This TCR beta chain was sequenced for a study of cytomegalovirus exposure and HLA in healthy donors (TCRdb year 2017). Context from the whole study: In an earlier analysis of 450 to 750 of the donors, approximately 300 Gb of sequence data and 90 million to 120 million unique TCR beta sequences from 150 million to 200 million T cells were reported. The genetic ancestry cluster associated with self-reported Caucasian donors included 81% of the 300 to 450 genotyped donors. Five DR-DQ haplotypes were treated as single units for association and clustering because of strong linkage in the cohort. To study patterns of TCR occurrence, a later analysis re-analyzed previously published TCR beta repertoires from several hundred donors and added high-resolution HLA genotyping. Among some 410 genotyped donors of the cohort, an average of around 250,000 unique TCR beta nucleotide sequences was sequenced per donor, of which 15% to 20% were non-productive. The aim of the study was to test whether cataloging public T cell receptors could identify signatures of past pathogen exposure. In the later analysis, no new phenotypic data were used to find candidate immune exposures; instead, reliance was placed on TCR beta sequences and their occurrence across donors. To decide whether each TCR beta V gene segment behaved as functional or pseudogenic, an earlier analysis of approximately 590 of the donors relied on high-throughput TCR beta sequencing. The study combined high-throughput TCR immunosequencing, statistical association of individual TCRs with disease status, and machine learning to predict cytomegalovirus infection status. An early release covering roughly 600 HLA-typed donors comprised about 290 gigabases of sequencing data and tens of millions of unique TCR sequences. A later genetic analysis used genome-wide SNP genotypes for about 60% of the roughly 700 donors, treating that subset as a discovery cohort. The study profiled the T cell repertoires of 550 to 700 subjects by immunosequencing and related them to cytomegalovirus serostatus. All discovery cohort repertoires had been generated using a single sequencing platform. Along with the approximately 650-subject first cohort, a separate validation cohort of over a hundred different subjects was used. Donor age, sex, ethnicity and CMV serostatus were compiled together with the repertoire data. The number of typed donors differed by locus: about 620-640 for A, B, C, DRB1 and DQB1; 500 to 550 for DQA1; 606 for DPA1; and roughly 450 for DPB1. HLA typing covered class I and class II loci at four-digit resolution.

On this clone itself: No antigen is known for it. No clone much larger than this one lies a single base away; base qualities are absent.

The cohort was made up of 500 to 800 healthy bone marrow donors. At the time of sampling, all cohort members were nominally healthy, though unrecorded immune exposures were likely present. The donor tested CMV seronegative and was one of the 352 seronegative cohort members. Each donor provided a peripheral blood sample, and peripheral blood mononuclear cells were used for TCR beta sequencing. Genomic DNA was extracted from the blood cell samples with the Qiagen DNeasy Blood Extraction Kit. Library method: the immunoSEQ multiplex PCR assay. For the multiplex PCR, a mixture combining 60 forward primers for TCR Vbeta segments and 13 reverse primers for TCR Jbeta segments was used. The CDR3 region of rearranged TCR beta genes was amplified from genomic DNA with a multiplex PCR assay. On the Illumina HiSeq System, the amplified TCR beta libraries were sequenced as 87-base-pair reads. The paper's data handling went like this. Across the 700 or so repertoires, a later analysis counted tens of millions of unique TCR beta chains, 8.5 million to 12 million of which were shared by at least two donors. Raw reads were error-corrected and collapsed into unique sequences by a nearest-neighbor algorithm in which closely related sequences were merged to remove PCR and sequencing errors. V, D and J gene segments were assigned by aligning CDR3 sequences to IMGT reference sequences. For a sequence to be retained, a match of at least six nucleotides was required to both a V gene segment and a J gene segment. A rearrangement was called productive if the CDR3 had no stop codons and remained in frame with V and J, and every other rearrangement was called non-productive. Following IMGT convention, CDR3 was defined as the stretch from the second conserved V-encoded cysteine to the conserved J-encoded phenylalanine. In an earlier analysis of 500 to 650 of the donors, sequences lacking an unambiguous match to a single V gene segment were excluded. An earlier analysis of fewer than 650 of the donors classified V segments as functional when productive rearrangements were above 56.7% and as segregating when the standard deviation between donors was above 5%. A statistical classification framework was built for diagnosing cytomegalovirus status from the catalog of TCR beta chain sequences. A later analysis assigned V and J genes by comparing TCR nucleotide sequences with IMGT/GENE-DB human TR gene sequences. A later analysis assigned CDR3 sequences and most-parsimonious VDJ recombination scenarios with the TCRdist pipeline. In a later analysis, each TCR beta chain was defined by its CDR3 amino acid sequence together with its V-gene family, and reads without a unique V-gene family were excluded. In a later analysis, fewer than 600 highly shared, low-generation-probability nucleotide sequences were removed to address suspected cross-contamination and a sequencing artifact. In a later analysis, a clonal expansion index for each public chain was calculated from normalized within-repertoire ranks of inferred template counts. Generation probabilities in a later analysis came from a VDJ recombination model fitted to out-of-frame rearrangements, and those results were checked against IGoR. A later analysis scored TCR-TCR, TCR-HLA and TCR-CMV co-occurrence with hypergeometric tests, applying a repertoire-size bias correction to TCR pairs. A later analysis estimated false discovery rates by permuting HLA or CMV assignments 20 times. A later analysis grouped co-occurring TCRs with DBSCAN, adding TCRdist sequence similarity when clustering within HLA-allele-positive subsets. For co-occurrence clustering, repertoires with fewer than 30,000 or more than 120,000 public chains were excluded, along with about five repertoires with anomalous nucleotide sharing. TCRdb retrieved this table from immuneACCESS and kept in-frame rearrangements only. Not all clones are present; in checked studies, unresolved V genes account for under half, and no reason is known for the remainder. V and J calls and clone size follow that table, whereas D and trimming were derived from the DNA. The sample records tens of thousands of clones, 75% of which are singletons. The ten largest clones capture under 2.5% of the sample.

Overall study results and their limits: A later analysis associated about 17,000 TCR beta sequences with specific HLA alleles at a false discovery rate of 0.05. Because counts were too low, about 15 rarely observed V segments, including chromosome 9 orphons, were left out of the earlier analysis of 500 to 750 of the donors. A few of the identified cytomegalovirus-associated TCR beta chains were confirmed in vitro to be specific for cytomegalovirus antigens. An association between a missense DCLRE1C variant and V-gene and J-gene trimming of TCR beta chains was found in a later genetic analysis and replicated in an independent cohort. For the cohort, immune exposure information was limited to CMV serostatus. A further reported finding was that TCR beta sequences accurately predicted the HLA-A and HLA-B alleles for most subjects in the first cohort. In a later analysis, several top co-occurrence clusters were reported to appear linked to parvovirus B19, influenza, CMV and Epstein-Barr virus. In both the original and validation cohorts, the classifier was reported to diagnose cytomegalovirus status with high specificity and sensitivity. In a later analysis, the rate of TCR association differed among HLA loci, with DRB1 alleles having the most associated TCRs and HLA-C alleles having the fewest. Strong co-occurrence of HLA alleles, especially DR and DQ, made assigning TCR associations to individual alleles difficult. Compared with the 666-donor mean, donors in an Asian-associated ancestry cluster had fewer N-insertions in productive TCRs, according to a later genetic analysis. Roughly uniform sequencing depth across donors was assumed in presence/absence analyses, although this assumption may not hold. Broadly in line with IMGT annotations, most TCR beta V segments showed up in productive rearrangements about 90% or about 30% of the time in an earlier analysis of several hundred of the donors. Across donors, most TCR sequences were observed very rarely, whereas some public TCRs were present in many individuals. Correlated functional status among segregating V segments might reflect linkage disequilibrium, but an unknown experimental factor could not be ruled out. A group of highly shared sequence variants was considered likely to be a technical artifact of the sequencing pipeline. Because some donors lacked HLA typing at each locus, the association tests relied only on the typed subset. In the study, around 150 TCR beta chains were listed as associated with cytomegalovirus. A later analysis found that HLA-associated TCR beta chains were more clonally expanded and had lower generation probabilities than equally common non-associated chains. This cohort had only TCR beta chains sequenced, and the lack of alpha or paired-chain data limited which features could be detected. According to the authors, the approach could potentially be generalized to other disease states and immunological phenotypes. A later analysis found that most CMV-associated TCR beta chains appeared HLA-restricted, with HLA associations seemingly driven largely by CMV exposure.

The sequence derives from a middle-aged man in good health and CMV-seronegative. Input material: PBMCs.

For the CDR3, the sequence is CASSDLRNTDTQYF. In nucleotide form, the sequence is TGTGCCAGCAGTGACCTGCGGAACACAGATACGCAGTATTTT. The V and J segments used are TRBV6-5 and TRBJ2-3; there is no confident call for the D gene. The junction shows trimming of 5 bases on V and 2 bases on J, plus 11 bases between the germline ends. The germline V gene gives CDR1 as MNHEY and CDR2 as SVGAGI. The CDR3 goes from the cysteine to the phenylalanine over 14 residues. Kept here is only the CDR3 DNA, which spans 42 bases and is read in frame from base 1.